This T cell receptor (beta chain) was obtained from a study of shared clonotypes between healthy human individuals. The study's findings and limits: Relative to clonotypes present in all four donors, those not shared had lower generation probabilities.

Clones were read by immunoSEQ multiplex PCR, and TCRdb kept only the in-frame ones, dropping some. The sample records 600,000 to 800,000 clones, 55% to 75% being singletons. V lost 5 bases, J lost 5 bases, and 3 bases stayed unmatched. Germline CDR1 is SGHTA and CDR2 is FQGTGA. The CDR3 is 13 amino acids. Concerning this clone: Its specificity is unknown.

The V gene is TRBV7-3, the J gene TRBJ2-3; the match to TRBD2 covers 8 bases. The sequence came from a woman aged 25-40 years in good health. Material for sequencing was memory CD4+ T cells sorted from blood. Regarding subset: CD45RA-negative fraction. This chain's CDR3 is CASSRAGEDTQYF. In nucleotides, the CDR3 is TGTGCCAGCAGCCGAGCGGGAGAAGATACGCAGTATTTT. Full variable domain (outside the CDR3, taken from reference TRBV7-3 and TRBJ2-3): GAGVSQTPSNKVTEKGKYVELRCDPISGHTALYWYRQSLGQGPEFLIYFQGTGAADDSGLPNDRFFAVRPEGSVSTLKIQRTERGDSAVYLCASSRAGEDTQYFGPGTRLTVL.